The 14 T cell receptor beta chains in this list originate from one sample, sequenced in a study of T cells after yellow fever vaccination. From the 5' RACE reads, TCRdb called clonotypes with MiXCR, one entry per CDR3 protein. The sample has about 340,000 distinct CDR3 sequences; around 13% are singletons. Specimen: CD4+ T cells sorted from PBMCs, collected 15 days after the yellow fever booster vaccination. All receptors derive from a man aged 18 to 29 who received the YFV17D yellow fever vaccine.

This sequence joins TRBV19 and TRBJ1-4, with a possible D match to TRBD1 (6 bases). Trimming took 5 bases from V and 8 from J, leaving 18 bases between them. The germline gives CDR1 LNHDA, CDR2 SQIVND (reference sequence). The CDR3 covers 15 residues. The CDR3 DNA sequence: TGTGCCAGTAGTTGGGCGACAGGAGGAATAGAAAAACTGTTTTTT. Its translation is CASSWATGGIEKLFF.

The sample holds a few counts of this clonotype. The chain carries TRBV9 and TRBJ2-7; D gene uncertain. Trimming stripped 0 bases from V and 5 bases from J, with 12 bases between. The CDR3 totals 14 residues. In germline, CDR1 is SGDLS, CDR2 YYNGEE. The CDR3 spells CASSVGPSGHEQYV. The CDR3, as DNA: TGTGCCAGCAGCGTAGGGCCGTCGGGCCACGAGCAGTACGTC.

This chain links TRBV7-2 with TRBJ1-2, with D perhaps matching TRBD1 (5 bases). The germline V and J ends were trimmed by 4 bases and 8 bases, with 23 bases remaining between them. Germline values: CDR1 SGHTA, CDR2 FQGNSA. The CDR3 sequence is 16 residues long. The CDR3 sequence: CASSSRNQGGRHGYTF. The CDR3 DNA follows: TGTGCCAGCAGCTCGCGAAACCAGGGTGGTCGTCACGGCTACACCTTC.

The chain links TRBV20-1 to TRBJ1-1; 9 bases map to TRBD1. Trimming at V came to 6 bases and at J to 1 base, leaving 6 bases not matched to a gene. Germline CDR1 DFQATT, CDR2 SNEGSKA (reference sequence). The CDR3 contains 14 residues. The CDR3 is CSARDRVQNTEAFF. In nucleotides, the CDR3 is TGCAGTGCCAGGGACAGGGTTCAGAACACTGAAGCTTTCTTT.

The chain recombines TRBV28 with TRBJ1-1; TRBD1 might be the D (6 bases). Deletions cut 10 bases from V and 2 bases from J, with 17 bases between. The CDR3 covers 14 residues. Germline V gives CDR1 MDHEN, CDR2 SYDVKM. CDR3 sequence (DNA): TGTGCCACCCAGGCTGGGGGGCCCAACACTGAAGCTTTCTTT. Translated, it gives CATQAGGPNTEAFF.

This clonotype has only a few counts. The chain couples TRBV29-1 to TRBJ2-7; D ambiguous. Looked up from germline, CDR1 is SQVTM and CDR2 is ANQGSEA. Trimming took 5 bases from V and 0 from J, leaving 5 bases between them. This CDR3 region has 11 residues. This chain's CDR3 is CSVKGSYEQYF. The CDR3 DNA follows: TGCAGCGTTAAAGGCTCCTACGAGCAGTACTTC.

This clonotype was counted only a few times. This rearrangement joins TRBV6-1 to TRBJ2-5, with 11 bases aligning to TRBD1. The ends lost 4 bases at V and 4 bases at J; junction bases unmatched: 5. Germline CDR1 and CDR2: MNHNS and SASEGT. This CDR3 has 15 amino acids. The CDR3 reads CASSGSGQGGETQYF. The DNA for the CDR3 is TGTGCCAGCAGTGGCTCGGGACAGGGGGGAGAGACCCAGTACTTC.

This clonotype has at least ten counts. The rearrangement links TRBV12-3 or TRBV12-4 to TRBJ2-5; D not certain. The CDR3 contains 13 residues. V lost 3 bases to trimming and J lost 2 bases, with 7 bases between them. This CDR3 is CASSFLGQETQYF. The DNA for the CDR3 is TGTGCCAGCAGTTTCTTGGGTCAAGAGACCCAGTACTTC.

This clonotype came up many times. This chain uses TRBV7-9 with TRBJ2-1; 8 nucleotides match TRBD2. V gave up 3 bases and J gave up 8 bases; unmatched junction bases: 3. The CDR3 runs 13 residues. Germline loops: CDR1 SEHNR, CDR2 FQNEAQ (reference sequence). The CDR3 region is CASSFTGGDEQFF. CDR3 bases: TGTGCCAGCAGCTTCACCGGGGGGGATGAGCAGTTCTTC.

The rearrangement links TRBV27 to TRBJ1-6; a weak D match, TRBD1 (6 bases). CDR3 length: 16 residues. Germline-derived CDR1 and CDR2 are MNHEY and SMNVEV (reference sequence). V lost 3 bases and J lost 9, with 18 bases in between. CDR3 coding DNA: TGTGCCAGCAGTTTTAGCCTACCAGGGGTGCGTTCACCCCTCCACTTT. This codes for CASSFSLPGVRSPLHF.

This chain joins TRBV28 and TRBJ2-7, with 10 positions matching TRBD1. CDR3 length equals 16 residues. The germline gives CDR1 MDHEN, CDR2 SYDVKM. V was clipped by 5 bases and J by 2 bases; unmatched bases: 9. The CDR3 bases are TGTGCCAGCAGTGGCGGTCGGGGGACAGGGGCCTACGAGCAGTACGTC. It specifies CASSGGRGTGAYEQYV.

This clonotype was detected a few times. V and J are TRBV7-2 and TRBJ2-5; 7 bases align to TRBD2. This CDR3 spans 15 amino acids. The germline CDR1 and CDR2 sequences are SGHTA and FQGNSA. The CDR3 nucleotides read TGTGCTGCCGCTCGGAGCGGGACCAATCAAGAGACCCAGTACTTC. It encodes CAAARSGTNQETQYF.

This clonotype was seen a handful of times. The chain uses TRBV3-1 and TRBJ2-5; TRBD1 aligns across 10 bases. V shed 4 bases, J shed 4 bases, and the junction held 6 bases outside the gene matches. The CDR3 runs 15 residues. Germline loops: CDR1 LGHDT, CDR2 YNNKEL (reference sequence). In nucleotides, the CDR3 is TGTGCCAGCAGCCCGGGACAGGGGAAGGGAGAGACCCAGTACTTC. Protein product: CASSPGQGKGETQYF.

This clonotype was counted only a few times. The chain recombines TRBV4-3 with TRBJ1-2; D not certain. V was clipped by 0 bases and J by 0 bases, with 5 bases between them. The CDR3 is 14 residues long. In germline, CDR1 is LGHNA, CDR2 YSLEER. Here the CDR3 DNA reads TGCGCCAGCAGCCAAGAGTGGTCTAACTATGGCTACACCTTC. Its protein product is CASSQEWSNYGYTF.